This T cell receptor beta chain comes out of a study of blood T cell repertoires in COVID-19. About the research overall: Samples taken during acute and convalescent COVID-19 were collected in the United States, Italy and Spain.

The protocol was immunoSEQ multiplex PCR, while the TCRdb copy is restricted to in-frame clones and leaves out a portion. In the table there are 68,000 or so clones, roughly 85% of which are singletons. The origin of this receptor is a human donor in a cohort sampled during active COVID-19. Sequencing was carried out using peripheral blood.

The CDR3 DNA follows: TGTGCCATCGCCCAGGGGGCTGTCACAGATACGCAGTATTTT. It encodes CAIAQGAVTDTQYF. This sequence joins TRBV2 and TRBJ2-3; the match to TRBD1 covers 8 bases. From germline, CDR1 is SNHLY and CDR2 FYNNEI. The junction had 8 bases not matched to a gene; V was cut back by 10 bases and J by 2 bases. The CDR3 sequence is 14 residues long.